This T cell receptor beta chain was profiled in a study of cytomegalovirus exposure and HLA in healthy donors. Study overall: Previous work identified some 120 million unique TCR beta sequences from about 179 million T cells.

V shed 4 bases and J shed 4 bases, with 11 bases lying between them. The CDR3 runs 14 residues. Germline CDR1 and CDR2: SGDLS and YYNGEE. General observations from the study: Some V segments, TRBV6-2 and TRBV6-3 among them, were indistinguishable and were therefore excluded. Earlier analysis yielded a pattern in which most TCR beta V segments were productive about 87% or about 30% of the time.

PCR involved 60 Vbeta and 13 Jbeta primers. Method: immunoSEQ multiplex PCR; TCRdb's copy keeps in-frame clones and lacks some. The sample lists some 150,000 clones, 80% to 90% occurring once. A word on this clone: Its antigen is not known.

The sequencing sample was made of PBMCs. The TCR was taken from a woman aged 40 to 49 in good health and CMV-seropositive. V is TRBV9 and J is TRBJ2-2; possibly TRBD2 for D (5 bases). This CDR3 is CASSLRAGTGELFF. CDR3 DNA sequence: TGTGCCAGCAGCCTTCGGGCGGGCACCGGGGAGCTGTTTTTT. Combining the CDR3 with reference TRBV9 and TRBJ2-2 gives the whole variable domain DSGVTQTPKHLITATGQRVTLRCSPRSGDLSVYWYQQSLDQGLQFLIQYYNGEERAKGNILERFSAQQFPDLHSELNLSSLELGDSALYFCASSLRAGTGELFFGEGSRLTVL.